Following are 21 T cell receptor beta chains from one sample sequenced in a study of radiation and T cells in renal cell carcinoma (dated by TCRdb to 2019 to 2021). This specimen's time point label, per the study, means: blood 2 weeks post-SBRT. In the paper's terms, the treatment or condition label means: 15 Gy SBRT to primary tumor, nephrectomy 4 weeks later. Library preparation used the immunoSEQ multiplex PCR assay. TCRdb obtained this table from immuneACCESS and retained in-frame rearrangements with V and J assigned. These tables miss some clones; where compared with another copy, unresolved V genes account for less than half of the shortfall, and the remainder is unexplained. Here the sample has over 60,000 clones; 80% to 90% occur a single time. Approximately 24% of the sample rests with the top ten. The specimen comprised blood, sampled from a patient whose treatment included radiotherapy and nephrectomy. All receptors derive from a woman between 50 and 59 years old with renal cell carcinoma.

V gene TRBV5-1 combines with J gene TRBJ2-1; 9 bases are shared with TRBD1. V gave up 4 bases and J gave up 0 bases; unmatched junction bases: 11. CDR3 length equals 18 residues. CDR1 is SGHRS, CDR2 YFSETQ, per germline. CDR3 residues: CASSIEPGQGFSYNEQFF. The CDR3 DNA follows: TGCGCCAGCAGCATCGAGCCGGGACAGGGTTTCTCCTACAATGAGCAGTTCTTC.

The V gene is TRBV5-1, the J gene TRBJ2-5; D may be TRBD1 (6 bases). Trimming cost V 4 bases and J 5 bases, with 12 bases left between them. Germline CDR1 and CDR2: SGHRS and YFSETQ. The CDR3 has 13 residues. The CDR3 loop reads CASSPQQGETQYF. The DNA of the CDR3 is TGCGCCAGCAGCCCCCAACAGGGTGAGACCCAGTACTTC.

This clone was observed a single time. Here the CDR3 reads CASSGGRISGNTIYF. As DNA, the CDR3 is TGTGCCAGCAGCGGTGGACGGATCTCTGGAAACACCATATATTTT. The chain has TRBV9 and TRBJ1-3; no definite D call. The CDR3 extends over 15 amino acids. Trimming left V 3 bases short and J 0 bases short, with 10 bases between. Per the germline V gene, CDR1 is SGDLS and CDR2 is YYNGEE.

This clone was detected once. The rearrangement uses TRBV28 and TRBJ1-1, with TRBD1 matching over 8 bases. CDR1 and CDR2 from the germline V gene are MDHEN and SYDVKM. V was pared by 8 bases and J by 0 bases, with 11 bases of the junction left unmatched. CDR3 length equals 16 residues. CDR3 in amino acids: CASGETGQEMNTEAFF. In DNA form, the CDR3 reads TGTGCCAGCGGGGAGACGGGACAGGAGATGAACACTGAAGCTTTCTTT. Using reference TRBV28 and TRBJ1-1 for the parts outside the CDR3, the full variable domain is DVKVTQSSRYLVKRTGEKVFLECVQDMDHENMFWYRQDPGLGLRLIYFSYDVKMKEKGDIPEGYSVSREKKERFSLILESASTNQTSMYLCASGETGQEMNTEAFFGQGTRLTVV.

The CDR3 DNA sequence: TGTGCCAGCAGTTACTCCAGGGACAAGACTAACTATGGCTACACCTTC. This translates into CASSYSRDKTNYGYTF. The gene calls are TRBV6-7 and TRBJ1-2, with D possibly TRBD1 on 6 matching bases. TRBV6-7 is an ORF; its function is uncertain. V lost 0 bases and J lost 0, with 11 bases in between. The CDR3 extends over 16 amino acids.

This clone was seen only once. CDR3 in amino acids: CASSIDLWEGRDTEAFF. CDR3 nucleotide sequence: TGTGCCAGTAGTATAGATCTATGGGAGGGCCGGGACACTGAAGCTTTCTTT. The rearrangement links TRBV19 to TRBJ1-1; no definite D call. The CDR3 contains 17 residues. The V gene's germline CDR1 is LNHDA and CDR2 SQIVND (reference sequence). Trimming cost V 0 bases and J 3 bases, with 17 bases left between them.

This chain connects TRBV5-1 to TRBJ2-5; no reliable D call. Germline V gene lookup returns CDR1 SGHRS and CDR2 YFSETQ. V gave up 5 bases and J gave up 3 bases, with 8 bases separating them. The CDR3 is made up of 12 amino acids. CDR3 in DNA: TGCGCCAGCAGTGTCCTAGAAGAGACCCAGTACTTC. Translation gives CASSVLEETQYF.

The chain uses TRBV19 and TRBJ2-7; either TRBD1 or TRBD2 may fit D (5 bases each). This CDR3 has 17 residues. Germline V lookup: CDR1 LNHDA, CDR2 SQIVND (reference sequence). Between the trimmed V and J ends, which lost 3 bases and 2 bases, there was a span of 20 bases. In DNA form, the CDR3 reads TGTGCCAGTAGTATTTCTGGATCACGGGACGCAACCTACGAGCAGTACTTC. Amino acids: CASSISGSRDATYEQYF.

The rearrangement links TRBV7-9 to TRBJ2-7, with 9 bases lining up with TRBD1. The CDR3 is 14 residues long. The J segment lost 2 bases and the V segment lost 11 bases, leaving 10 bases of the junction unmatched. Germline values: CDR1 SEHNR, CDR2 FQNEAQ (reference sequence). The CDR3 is CAARRDRDTYEQYF. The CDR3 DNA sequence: TGTGCCGCCCGGCGGGACAGGGACACCTACGAGCAGTACTTC. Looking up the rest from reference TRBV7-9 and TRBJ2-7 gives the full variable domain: DTGVSQNPRHKITKRGQNVTFRCDPISEHNRLYWYRQTLGQGPEFLTYFQNEAQLEKSRLLSDRFSAERPKGSFSTLEIQRTEQGDSAMYLCAARRDRDTYEQYFGPGTRLTVT.

CDR3 nucleotide sequence: TGCGCCAGCAGCTTGGCTGGCGGGAGCTCGGAAACGCAGTATTTT. The encoded protein is CASSLAGGSSETQYF. The gene calls are TRBV5-1 and TRBJ2-3; 7 nucleotides line up with TRBD2. The CDR3 length is 15 residues. Germline values: CDR1 SGHRS, CDR2 YFSETQ. Losses at the gene ends were 0 bases for V and 9 bases for J; bases not matched to a gene: 10.

The CDR3 is CASSQELTGFDEQFF. The CDR3 region has the DNA TGCGCCAGCAGCCAAGAGTTGACAGGGTTCGATGAGCAGTTCTTC. The chain is built from TRBV4-3 and TRBJ2-1; 7 bases align to TRBD1. The junction had 7 bases not matched to a gene; V was cut back by 0 bases and J by 8 bases. CDR3 length: 15 residues. The germline gives CDR1 LGHNA, CDR2 YSLEER.

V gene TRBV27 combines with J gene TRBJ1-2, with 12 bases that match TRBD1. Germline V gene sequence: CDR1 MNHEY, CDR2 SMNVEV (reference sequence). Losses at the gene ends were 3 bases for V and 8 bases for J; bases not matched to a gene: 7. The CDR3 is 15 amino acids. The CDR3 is CASSLAGQGALGYTF. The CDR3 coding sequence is TGTGCCAGCAGTTTGGCGGGACAGGGGGCGCTGGGCTACACCTTC.

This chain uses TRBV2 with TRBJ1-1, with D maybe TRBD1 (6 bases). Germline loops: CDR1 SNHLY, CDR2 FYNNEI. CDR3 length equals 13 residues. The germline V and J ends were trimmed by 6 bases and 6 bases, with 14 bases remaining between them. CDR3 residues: CASRPRTDPEAFF. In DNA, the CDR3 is TGTGCCAGCAGGCCCCGGACAGATCCTGAAGCTTTCTTT.

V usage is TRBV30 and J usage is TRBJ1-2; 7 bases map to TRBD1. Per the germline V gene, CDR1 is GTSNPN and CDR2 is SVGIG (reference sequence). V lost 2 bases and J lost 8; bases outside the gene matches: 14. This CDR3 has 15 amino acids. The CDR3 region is CAWSLAGGGGWGYTF. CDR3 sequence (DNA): TGTGCCTGGAGTCTCGCAGGGGGGGGCGGATGGGGCTACACCTTC.

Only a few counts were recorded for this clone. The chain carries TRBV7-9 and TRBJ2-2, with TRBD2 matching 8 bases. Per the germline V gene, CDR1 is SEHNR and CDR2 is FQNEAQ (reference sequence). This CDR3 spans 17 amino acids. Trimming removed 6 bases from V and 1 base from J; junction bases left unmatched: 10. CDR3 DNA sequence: TGTGCCAGCAGACCCCGGGGGCTAGCGGGGAACACCGGGGAGCTGTTTTTT. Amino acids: CASRPRGLAGNTGELFF.

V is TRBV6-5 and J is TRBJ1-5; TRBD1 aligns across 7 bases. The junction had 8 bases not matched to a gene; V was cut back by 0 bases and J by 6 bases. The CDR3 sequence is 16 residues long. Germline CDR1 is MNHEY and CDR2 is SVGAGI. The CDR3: CASSYSKEGARQPQHF. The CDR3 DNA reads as TGTGCCAGCAGTTACTCAAAGGAGGGGGCTCGTCAGCCCCAGCATTTT.

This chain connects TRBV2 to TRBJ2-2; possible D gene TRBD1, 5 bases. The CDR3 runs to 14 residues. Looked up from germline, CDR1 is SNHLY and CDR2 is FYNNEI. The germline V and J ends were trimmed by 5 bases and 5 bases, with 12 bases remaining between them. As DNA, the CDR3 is TGTGCCAGCAGTCAACGACAGCCAACCGGGGAGCTGTTTTTT. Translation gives CASSQRQPTGELFF.

CDR3 amino acids: CASSQDYRRYEAFF. CDR3 nucleotides: TGCGCCAGCAGCCAAGATTATCGGCGGTATGAAGCTTTCTTT. This chain links TRBV4-3 with TRBJ1-1; D unclear. The V end lost 0 bases, the J end lost 7 bases, and 12 bases lay between the germline ends. In germline, CDR1 is LGHNA, CDR2 YSLEER. CDR3 length equals 14 residues.

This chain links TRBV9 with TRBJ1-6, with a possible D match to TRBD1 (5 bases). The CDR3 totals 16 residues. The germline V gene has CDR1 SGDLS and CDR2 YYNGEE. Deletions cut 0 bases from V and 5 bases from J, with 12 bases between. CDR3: CASSVAPRADNSPLHF. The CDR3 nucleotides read TGTGCCAGCAGCGTAGCTCCCAGGGCCGATAATTCACCCCTCCACTTT. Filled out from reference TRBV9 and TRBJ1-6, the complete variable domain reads DSGVTQTPKHLITATGQRVTLRCSPRSGDLSVYWYQQSLDQGLQFLIQYYNGEERAKGNILERFSAQQFPDLHSELNLSSLELGDSALYFCASSVAPRADNSPLHFGNGTRLTVT.

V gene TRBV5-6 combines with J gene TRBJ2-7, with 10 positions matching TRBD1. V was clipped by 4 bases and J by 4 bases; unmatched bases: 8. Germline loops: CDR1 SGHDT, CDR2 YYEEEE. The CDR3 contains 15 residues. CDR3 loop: CASSAGQGPIYEQYF. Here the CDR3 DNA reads TGTGCCAGCAGCGCGGGACAGGGGCCAATTTACGAGCAGTACTTC.

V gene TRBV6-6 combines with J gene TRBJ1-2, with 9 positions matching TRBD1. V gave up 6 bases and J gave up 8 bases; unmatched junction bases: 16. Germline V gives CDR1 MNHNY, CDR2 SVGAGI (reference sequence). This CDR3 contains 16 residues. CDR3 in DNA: TGTGCCAGCAGCGCACCGTGGACAGGGGATTGGGGCGGCTACACCTTC. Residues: CASSAPWTGDWGGYTF.